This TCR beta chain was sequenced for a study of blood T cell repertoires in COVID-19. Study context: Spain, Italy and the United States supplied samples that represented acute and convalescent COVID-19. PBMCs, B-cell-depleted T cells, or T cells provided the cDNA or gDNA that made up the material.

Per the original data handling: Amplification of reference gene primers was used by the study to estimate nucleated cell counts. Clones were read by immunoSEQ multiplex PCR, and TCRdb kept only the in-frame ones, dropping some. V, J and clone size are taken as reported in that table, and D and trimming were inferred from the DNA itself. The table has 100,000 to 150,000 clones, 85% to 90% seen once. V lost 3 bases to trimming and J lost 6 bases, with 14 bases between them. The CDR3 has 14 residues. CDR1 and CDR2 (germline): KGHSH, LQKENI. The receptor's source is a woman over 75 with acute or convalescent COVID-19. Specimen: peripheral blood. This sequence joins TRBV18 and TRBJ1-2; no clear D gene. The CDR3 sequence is CASSPVAAFDGYTF. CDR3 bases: TGTGCCAGCTCACCGGTAGCAGCGTTCGATGGCTACACCTTC.